One sample yielded the 2 T cell receptor beta chains listed below, sequenced in a study of blood T cell repertoires in COVID-19. Sequencing used immunoSEQ multiplex PCR; TCRdb keeps in-frame clones, though not all of them. The sample carries fewer than 350,000 clones, 65% to 90% recorded once. The sequenced material came from peripheral blood. These receptors all stem from a woman aged 60-75 years with active or convalescent COVID-19.

The chain is built from TRBV5-1 and TRBJ2-5; the match to TRBD2 covers 11 bases. Looked up from germline, CDR1 is SGHRS and CDR2 is YFSETQ. The CDR3 spans 16 residues. V shed 0 bases, J shed 3 bases, and the junction held 4 bases outside the gene matches. CDR3 protein: CASSLGSSGGKETQYF. As DNA, the CDR3 is TGCGCCAGCAGCTTGGGTTCTAGCGGGGGGAAAGAGACCCAGTACTTC.

The chain has TRBV19 and TRBJ1-6; D is ambiguous. Germline V gene sequence: CDR1 LNHDA, CDR2 SQIVND (reference sequence). V lost 3 bases to trimming and J lost 8 bases, with 14 bases between them. The CDR3 extends over 15 amino acids. CDR3 DNA: TGTGCCAGTAGTATGGCAACCGGAGAGGATTCACCCCTCCACTTT. It translates to CASSMATGEDSPLHF.